The 15 T cell receptor beta chains reported below all come from one sample, sequenced in a study of T-cell memory formation after mild COVID-19. One entry per CDR3 protein results from TCRdb running MiXCR on the 5' RACE reads. The data hold 250,000 to 350,000 distinct CDR3 sequences, with approximately 15% observed a single time. The sequenced sample consisted of PBMCs or a T cell subset sorted from them (not recorded which). The receptors come from a man aged 18 to 35 who had mild COVID-19 (a few samples of this study predate the infection). Cell type and time point are not known.

This clonotype was counted between two and nine times. V usage is TRBV20-1 and J usage is TRBJ2-7; a possible D gene is TRBD1 (5 bases). Germline CDR1 is DFQATT and CDR2 is SNEGSKA (reference sequence). The CDR3 is made up of 13 amino acids. Trimming removed 4 bases at V and 0 bases at J, with 10 bases between. CDR3 loop: CSAKRQLSYEQYF. The CDR3 nucleotides are TGCAGTGCTAAAAGACAGCTCTCCTACGAGCAGTACTTC.

The rearrangement uses TRBV9 and TRBJ2-7, with a possible D match to TRBD2 (6 bases). V was shortened by 6 bases and J by 3 bases, with 19 bases between the two germline ends. The CDR3 runs to 15 residues. Germline V CDR1 and CDR2: SGDLS, YYNGEE. CDR3 sequence reads: CASTRRDIVFYEQYV. The CDR3 DNA follows: TGTGCCAGCACCCGGCGGGATATAGTCTTCTACGAGCAGTACGTC.

This clonotype has a handful of counts. V gene TRBV7-9 combines with J gene TRBJ2-3; weak D call: TRBD1 (5 bases). Germline V CDR1 and CDR2: SEHNR, FQNEAQ (reference sequence). V lost 5 bases, J lost 6 bases, and 15 bases lay in between. CDR3 length: 14 amino acids. The CDR3 DNA reads TGTGCCAGCAGCCGGACAACGCCAGCGGATACGCAGTATTTT. Encoded protein: CASSRTTPADTQYF.

The J gene is TRBJ1-5, the V gene TRBV6-6; 10 nucleotides match TRBD1. The V segment lost 2 bases and the J segment 7 bases; nucleotides outside the gene matches: 5. The CDR3 sequence is 15 residues long. Germline CDR1 reads MNHNY; CDR2 reads SVGAGI (reference sequence). The CDR3 sequence: CASSYVGQGGQPQHF. The CDR3, as DNA: TGTGCCAGCAGTTACGTTGGACAGGGGGGCCAGCCCCAGCATTTT.

This clonotype was seen a few times. The rearrangement uses TRBV6-2 or TRBV6-3 and TRBJ2-7; tentatively, D is TRBD1 (6 bases). The length of the CDR3 is 13 residues. From germline, CDR1 is MNHEY and CDR2 SVGEGT. The V end lost 7 bases, the J end lost 6 bases, and 16 bases lay between the germline ends. Here the CDR3 reads CASNKQGVGEQYF. CDR3 nucleotide sequence: TGTGCCAGCAATAAACAGGGAGTGGGCGAGCAGTACTTC.

This clonotype appeared a few times. The chain has TRBV7-8 and TRBJ1-6; D ambiguous. Trimming stripped 6 bases from V and 10 bases from J, with 16 bases between. CDR3 size: 14 residues. Germline assignment: CDR1 SGHVS and CDR2 FQNEAQ. The CDR3 DNA reads TGTGCCAGCAGTCATACAGCGGTCGGATCACCCCTCCACTTT. This codes for CASSHTAVGSPLHF.

In its sample, this clonotype was seen a few times. The chain combines TRBV9 with TRBJ2-1; D is undetermined. V lost 0 bases to trimming and J lost 5 bases, with 6 bases between them. The CDR3 consists of 13 residues. The germline V gene encodes CDR1 SGDLS and CDR2 YYNGEE. This CDR3 reads CASSVDDHNEQFF. The CDR3 region has the DNA TGTGCCAGCAGCGTAGATGACCACAATGAGCAGTTCTTC.

This chain joins TRBV4-1 and TRBJ2-3; possible D gene TRBD1, 5 bases. The CDR3 is made up of 18 amino acids. Germline CDR1 MGHRA, CDR2 YSYEKL. V was trimmed by 4 bases and J by 4 bases, leaving 24 bases between them. The CDR3 region has the DNA TGCGCCAGCAGCCCCTACGGCGATCAGCAGGGTTCTTCAGATACGCAGTATTTT. Protein: CASSPYGDQQGSSDTQYF.

Of note for this clonotype: One end of the junction varies from germline; a read error may be responsible. CDR3 DNA sequence: TGTGCCAGCAGCGACGACGCGTCGACAGCTACATTT. It yields the protein CASSDDASTATF. The chain combines TRBV3-1 with TRBJ1-1; weak D call: TRBD1 (5 bases). Germline values: CDR1 LGHDT, CDR2 YNNKEL (reference sequence). This CDR3 region has 12 residues.

The chain has TRBV7-2 and TRBJ2-2; D gene unclear. The CDR3 contains 14 residues. Trimming took off 2 bases at V and 1 base at J, with 5 bases between the two ends. The germline V gene has CDR1 SGHTA and CDR2 FQGNSA. CDR3 residues: CASSLTMNTGELFF. Here the CDR3 DNA reads TGTGCCAGCAGCTTAACTATGAACACCGGGGAGCTGTTTTTT.

This clonotype was found a few times. This chain uses TRBV27 with TRBJ2-6; D may match TRBD1 or TRBD2 (6 bases each). Trimming stripped 3 bases from V and 0 bases from J, with 15 bases between. Germline V gene data show CDR1 as MNHEY and CDR2 as SMNVEV (reference sequence). The CDR3 consists of 18 residues. Here the CDR3 reads CASSFAGHTSSGANVLTF. The CDR3 nucleotides read TGTGCCAGCAGTTTTGCGGGACACACCAGCTCTGGGGCCAACGTCCTGACTTTC.

This clonotype appeared a few times. V usage is TRBV18 and J usage is TRBJ2-5; weak D call: TRBD2 (5 bases). The CDR3 contains 15 residues. Germline-derived CDR1 and CDR2 are KGHSH and LQKENI. V gave up 5 bases and J gave up 4 bases, with 17 bases separating them. CDR3 sequence reads: CASSAEGGFGETQYF. In DNA form, the CDR3 reads TGTGCCAGCTCAGCGGAAGGAGGTTTCGGAGAGACCCAGTACTTC. The full variable domain, in which reference TRBV18 and TRBJ2-5 provide the parts outside the CDR3, is NAGVMQNPRHLVRRRGQEARLRCSPMKGHSHVYWYRQLPEEGLKFMVYLQKENIIDESGMPKERFSAEFPKEGPSILRIQQVVRGDSAAYFCASSAEGGFGETQYFGPGTRLLVL.

This clonotype was observed a few times. V is TRBV7-9 and J is TRBJ1-1, with a weak D call TRBD1 (5 bases). This CDR3 is built from 14 residues. Per germline, CDR1 SEHNR and CDR2 FQNEAQ (reference sequence). V shed 4 bases and J shed 3 bases, with 12 bases lying between them. CDR3 loop: CASSSGGAYTEAFF. DNA of the CDR3: TGTGCCAGCAGCTCCGGGGGAGCATACACTGAAGCTTTCTTT. Looking up the rest from reference TRBV7-9 and TRBJ1-1 gives the full variable domain: DTGVSQNPRHKITKRGQNVTFRCDPISEHNRLYWYRQTLGQGPEFLTYFQNEAQLEKSRLLSDRFSAERPKGSFSTLEIQRTEQGDSAMYLCASSSGGAYTEAFFGQGTRLTVV.

This clonotype was observed a few times. This chain uses TRBV7-2 with TRBJ2-1; D may be TRBD2 (6 bases). The CDR3 consists of 14 residues. The ends were cut back, 4 bases at V and 12 bases at J, with 19 bases in the middle. Looked up from germline, CDR1 is SGHTA and CDR2 is FQGNSA. The CDR3 sequence: CASSSQEGRSAQFF. Here the CDR3 DNA reads TGTGCCAGCAGCTCTCAGGAGGGGAGGTCGGCGCAGTTCTTC.

This clonotype was detected a few times. A read error may produce the germline difference seen at one junction end. J is TRBJ2-1 and V is TRBV5-1; D unresolved. The germline V gene encodes CDR1 SGHRS and CDR2 YFSETQ. The CDR3 length is 11 residues. The CDR3 region has the DNA TGCGCCAGCAGCTTCAACAACGAGCAGTTCTTC. This sequence encodes CASSFNNEQFF.